Listed here are 28 T cell receptor beta chains from one sample, sequenced in a study of OX40 agonist ivuxolimab in advanced cancers. Produced via immunoSEQ multiplex PCR; TCRdb's table is partial and in-frame only. The sample contains around 35,000 clones, 65% to 90% of which appear only once. Source: CD4+ or CD8+ T cells sorted from blood, taken in a trial of the OX40 agonist ivuxolimab. These receptors were collected from an adult with an advanced solid tumor such as melanoma, head and neck, liver or kidney cancer.

V gene TRBV11-3 combines with J gene TRBJ1-5; 7 nucleotides align to TRBD1. The germline CDR1 and CDR2 sequences are SGHNT and YENEEA. CDR3 length: 16 amino acids. J lost 2 bases, V lost 0 bases, and 4 bases had no gene match. Here the CDR3 reads CASSLERTGGNQPQHF. In DNA, the CDR3 is TGTGCCAGCAGCTTAGAAAGAACAGGGGGCAATCAGCCCCAGCATTTT. Combining the CDR3 with reference TRBV11-3 and TRBJ1-5 gives the whole variable domain EAGVVQSPRYKIIEKKQPVAFWCNPISGHNTLYWYLQNLGQGPELLIRYENEEAVDDSQLPKDRFSAERLKGVDSTLKIQPAELGDSAVYLCASSLERTGGNQPQHFGDGTRLSIL.

The V and J genes are TRBV6-6 and TRBJ1-2; D unresolved. CDR3 length: 12 residues. The ends were cut back, 0 bases at V and 7 bases at J, with 6 bases in the middle. CDR1 and CDR2 (germline): MNHNY, SVGAGI (reference sequence). The CDR3 is CASSYSPTGYTF. Here the CDR3 DNA reads TGTGCCAGCAGTTACTCCCCCACTGGCTACACCTTC.

This chain uses TRBV2 with TRBJ2-3; TRBD2 might be the D (5 bases). This CDR3 has 13 amino acids. Looked up from germline, CDR1 is SNHLY and CDR2 is FYNNEI. Trimming took 11 bases from V and 2 from J, leaving 14 bases between them. The CDR3 DNA reads as TGTGCCTCCTTAGGAGGAGACACAGATACGCAGTATTTT. This translates into CASLGGDTDTQYF.

Comment on this clone: One end of the junction is discordant with germline, which a read error may explain. The J gene is TRBJ2-7, the V gene TRBV11-2; TRBD1 might be the D (6 bases). CDR3 length: 12 residues. In germline, CDR1 is SGHAT, CDR2 FQNNGV. CDR3 amino acids: CASSLAGQRIAF. The CDR3 nucleotides read TGTGCCAGCAGCTTAGCTGGACAGCGTATAGCTTTC.

With regard to this clone: Other nucleotide sequences in the sample specify the same CDR3. The gene calls are TRBV7-3 and TRBJ1-1, with D unresolved. With 4 bases removed from V and 6 bases from J, the gap between germline ends came to 6 bases. The length of the CDR3 is 11 residues. Germline V gene lookup returns CDR1 SGHTA and CDR2 FQGTGA. The CDR3 reads CASSSGSEAFF. The CDR3 nucleotides read TGTGCCAGCAGCTCCGGGTCTGAAGCTTTCTTT.

The chain uses TRBV4-1 and TRBJ2-6; 7 positions agree with TRBD1. This CDR3 comprises 14 residues. The germline V gene has CDR1 MGHRA and CDR2 YSYEKL. V was clipped by 5 bases and J by 11 bases; unmatched bases: 9. The DNA for the CDR3 is TGCGCCAGCAGCGGGGGACAGCACGGCGACGTCCTGACTTTC. It translates to CASSGGQHGDVLTF.

V gene TRBV6-5 combines with J gene TRBJ2-7, with D perhaps TRBD1 (9 bases). The CDR3 has 15 residues. Trimming took off 7 bases at V and 4 bases at J, with 20 bases between the two ends. Looked up from germline, CDR1 is MNHEY and CDR2 is SVGAGI. The CDR3 is CASTRGGTGRYEQYF. CDR3 coding DNA: TGTGCCAGCACCCGCGGGGGGACAGGGCGATACGAGCAGTACTTC.

This clone is judged medium-sized. The chain uses TRBV5-6 and TRBJ2-3; TRBD1 agrees at 8 bases. V shed 0 bases, J shed 5 bases, and the junction held 5 bases outside the gene matches. CDR1 SGHDT and CDR2 YYEEEE come from the germline V gene. This CDR3 contains 15 residues. The CDR3 sequence is CASSLGKTGGDTQYF. CDR3 DNA: TGTGCCAGCAGCTTGGGGAAAACAGGGGGAGATACGCAGTATTTT. Full variable domain (missing parts from reference TRBV5-6 and TRBJ2-3): DAGVTQSPTHLIKTRGQQVTLRCSPKSGHDTVSWYQQALGQGPQFIFQYYEEEERQRGNFPDRFSGHQFPNYSSELNVNALLLGDSALYLCASSLGKTGGDTQYFGPGTRLTVL.

About this clone itself: Other DNA sequences from this sample encode an identical CDR3 as well. The CDR3 nucleotides are TGTGCCAGCAGTGCTGCGGGGGGGCTCGGTGAGCAGTTCTTC. Translating gives CASSAAGGLGEQFF. This sequence joins TRBV25-1 and TRBJ2-1, with 9 positions matching TRBD2. The CDR3 length is 14 residues. V was pared by 4 bases and J by 9 bases, with 7 bases of the junction left unmatched. CDR1 is MGHDK, CDR2 SYGVNS, per germline.

This chain joins TRBV29-1 and TRBJ2-3; TRBD1 or TRBD2 may be the D gene (5 bases each). Germline loops: CDR1 SQVTM, CDR2 ANQGSEA. CDR3 length equals 14 residues. Trimming stripped 0 bases from V and 5 bases from J, with 12 bases between. CDR3 nucleotides: TGCAGCGTTGAAGATCCACTGGGGGAAGATACGCAGTATTTT. Translation gives CSVEDPLGEDTQYF.

The chain recombines TRBV7-3 with TRBJ2-3; D remains unclear. Germline CDR1 and CDR2: SGHTA and FQGTGA. The CDR3 length is 14 residues. Trimming stripped 2 bases from V and 0 bases from J, with 6 bases between. The CDR3 loop is CASSLQASTDTQYF. CDR3 DNA sequence: TGTGCCAGCAGCTTACAGGCAAGCACAGATACGCAGTATTTT.

In its sample, this clone was seen a few times. V is TRBV5-1 and J is TRBJ2-3; 9 bases match TRBD2. The CDR3 runs to 16 residues. Germline V CDR1 and CDR2: SGHRS, YFSETQ. J gave up 4 bases and V 4 bases, and 10 bases lay outside the gene matches. As DNA, the CDR3 is TGCGCCAGCAGCCAGGGACTAGCCCAGTGGTCAGATACGCAGTATTTT. As protein: CASSQGLAQWSDTQYF. Full variable domain (rest looked up from reference TRBV5-1 and TRBJ2-3): KAGVTQTPRYLIKTRGQQVTLSCSPISGHRSVSWYQQTPGQGLQFLFEYFSETQRNKGNFPGRFSGRQFSNSRSEMNVSTLELGDSALYLCASSQGLAQWSDTQYFGPGTRLTVL.

This sequence joins TRBV11-2 and TRBJ2-7; D perhaps matches TRBD1 (5 bases). The CDR3 spans 15 residues. Trimming stripped 0 bases from V and 1 base from J, with 10 bases between. CDR1 is SGHAT and CDR2 is FQNNGV in the germline V gene. CDR3 region: CASSLDRARSYEQYF. CDR3 sequence (DNA): TGTGCCAGCAGCTTAGACAGGGCGAGGTCCTACGAGCAGTACTTC.

This chain links TRBV28 with TRBJ2-4; 7 nucleotides line up with TRBD2. V lost 6 bases to trimming and J lost 6 bases; unmatched junction nucleotides: 14. The CDR3 contains 16 residues. Germline-derived CDR1 and CDR2 are MDHEN and SYDVKM. The CDR3 spells CASSPGGAGEGNIQYF. Here the CDR3 DNA reads TGTGCCAGCAGCCCTGGCGGGGCGGGAGAGGGAAACATTCAGTACTTC.

The chain combines TRBV10-3 with TRBJ2-2; 10 bases map to TRBD1. The CDR3 contains 15 residues. From germline, CDR1 is ENHRY and CDR2 SYGVKD. Losses at the gene ends were 6 bases for V and 7 bases for J; bases not matched to a gene: 8. DNA for the CDR3: TGTGCCATCAGGCCGGGACAGGGGTGGGGCGGGGAGCTGTTTTTT. Protein product: CAIRPGQGWGGELFF.

This clone was counted between two and nine times. This sequence joins TRBV5-4 and TRBJ1-3; D is unclear. Per the germline V gene, CDR1 is SGHNT and CDR2 is YYREEE (reference sequence). CDR3 length: 15 amino acids. Trimming pared 0 bases from V and 6 bases from J, leaving 13 bases between. The CDR3 sequence: CASSLDPGGENTIYF. DNA for the CDR3: TGTGCCAGCAGCTTGGACCCCGGAGGAGAAAACACCATATATTTT.

V and J are TRBV4-1 and TRBJ2-6; possible D gene TRBD1, 6 bases. The length of the CDR3 is 19 residues. Germline V CDR1 and CDR2: MGHRA, YSYEKL. The V end was cut by 0 bases, the J end by 3 bases, with 18 bases between. This chain's CDR3 is CASSQDLRRGIGGANVLTF. The CDR3 DNA follows: TGCGCCAGCAGCCAAGATCTCCGCAGGGGAATAGGTGGGGCCAACGTCCTGACTTTC.

The chain combines TRBV2 with TRBJ2-6; tentative D call: TRBD2 (5 bases). CDR3 length equals 15 residues. The germline V and J ends were trimmed by 5 bases and 0 bases, with 8 bases remaining between them. Germline V CDR1 and CDR2: SNHLY, FYNNEI. The CDR3 coding sequence is TGTGCCAGCAGTCTAGCAAACTCTGGGGCCAACGTCCTGACTTTC. It specifies CASSLANSGANVLTF.

The chain recombines TRBV7-8 with TRBJ2-2; D ambiguous. Germline V gene lookup returns CDR1 SGHVS and CDR2 FQNEAQ. The CDR3 is 14 residues long. The V and J ends lost 2 bases and 2 bases respectively, with 6 bases between them. CDR3 DNA sequence: TGTGCCAGCAGCTTATCTGAAAACACCGGGGAGCTGTTTTTT. Translation gives CASSLSENTGELFF.

V is TRBV18 and J is TRBJ2-5; D uncertain. Germline V gene data show CDR1 as KGHSH and CDR2 as LQKENI. The CDR3 runs 13 residues. The ends were cut back, 2 bases at V and 5 bases at J, with 9 bases in the middle. CDR3 nucleotide sequence: TGTGCCAGCTCACCAGACCCGGGCGAGACCCAGTACTTC. Translated: CASSPDPGETQYF.

CDR3 DNA: TGTGCCAGCAGTGGCGGACAGGTCTATGGCTACACCTTC. This translates into CASSGGQVYGYTF. V gene TRBV2 combines with J gene TRBJ1-2; 7 nucleotides match TRBD1. This CDR3 spans 13 amino acids. Germline V gene lookup returns CDR1 SNHLY and CDR2 FYNNEI. Losses at the gene ends were 4 bases for V and 4 bases for J; bases not matched to a gene: 3.

V is TRBV19 and J is TRBJ1-1; weak D call: TRBD1 (5 bases). Between the trimmed V and J ends, which lost 0 bases and 6 bases, there was a span of 20 bases. CDR1 and CDR2 (germline): LNHDA, SQIVND (reference sequence). The CDR3 runs to 17 residues. CDR3 protein: CASSIEQGAGWASEAFF. The CDR3 DNA sequence: TGTGCCAGTAGTATAGAGCAAGGGGCCGGGTGGGCCTCTGAAGCTTTCTTT.

This chain links TRBV6-4 with TRBJ2-2; D perhaps matches TRBD2 (6 bases). The CDR3 has 15 amino acids. Germline CDR1 MRHNA, CDR2 SNTAGT. V dropped 4 bases and J dropped 6 bases, with 15 bases sitting between them. The CDR3 loop reads CASSVGPGSSGELFF. CDR3 coding DNA: TGTGCCAGCAGTGTAGGCCCCGGGAGCTCCGGGGAGCTGTTTTTT.

The chain couples TRBV4-2 to TRBJ2-7; 10 bases fit TRBD2. Germline CDR1 LGHNA, CDR2 YNFKEQ. V lost 0 bases, J lost 12 bases, and 14 bases stayed unmatched. CDR3 length equals 16 residues. The CDR3: CASSQDSGAGGRVVYF. CDR3 DNA: TGTGCCAGCAGCCAAGATTCAGGAGCGGGGGGGCGGGTGGTGTACTTC.

To note about this clone: Compared with germline, one end of the junction differs, possibly owing to a read error. The gene calls are TRBV2 and TRBJ1-1, with 7 bases lining up with TRBD1. Germline V gene lookup returns CDR1 SNHLY and CDR2 FYNNEI. This CDR3 is 11 amino acids long. In nucleotides, the CDR3 is TGTGCCAGCAGTGAACCGGGACAGAATGTCTTT. The encoded protein is CASSEPGQNVF.

The chain recombines TRBV2 with TRBJ2-1; 8 bases are a match to TRBD2. The CDR3 sequence is 11 residues long. The V gene end was trimmed by 6 bases and the J gene end by 15 bases; junction bases not matched to a gene: 7. Germline loops: CDR1 SNHLY, CDR2 FYNNEI. Here the CDR3 reads CASRWSGGAFF. The DNA of the CDR3 is TGTGCCAGCAGGTGGTCGGGAGGGGCGTTCTTC. The variable domain in full, with the rest retrieved from reference TRBV2 and TRBJ2-1, is EPEVTQTPSHQVTQMGQEVILRCVPISNHLYFYWYRQILGQKVEFLVSFYNNEISEKSEIFDDQFSVERPDGSNFTLKIRSTKLEDSAMYFCASRWSGGAFFGPGTRLTVL.

The rearrangement links TRBV19 to TRBJ2-1; the match to TRBD2 covers 9 bases. This CDR3 comprises 16 residues. The trim removed 4 bases at V and 2 bases at J, leaving 6 bases unmatched. Germline-derived CDR1 and CDR2 are LNHDA and SQIVND (reference sequence). The CDR3 DNA follows: TGTGCCAGTAGTAGGTTAGCGGGAGTGGCCTACAATGAGCAGTTCTTC. Protein sequence: CASSRLAGVAYNEQFF.

The chain employs TRBV4-2 and TRBJ2-7; 13 bases are a match to TRBD2. CDR3 length: 16 residues. The germline gives CDR1 LGHNA, CDR2 YNFKEQ. J was trimmed by 6 bases and V by 1 base; bases with no gene match: 6. The CDR3 DNA sequence: TGTGCCAGCAGCCAAGGGCCAGGACTAGCGGGAGCCGAGCAGTACTTC. Its translation: CASSQGPGLAGAEQYF.